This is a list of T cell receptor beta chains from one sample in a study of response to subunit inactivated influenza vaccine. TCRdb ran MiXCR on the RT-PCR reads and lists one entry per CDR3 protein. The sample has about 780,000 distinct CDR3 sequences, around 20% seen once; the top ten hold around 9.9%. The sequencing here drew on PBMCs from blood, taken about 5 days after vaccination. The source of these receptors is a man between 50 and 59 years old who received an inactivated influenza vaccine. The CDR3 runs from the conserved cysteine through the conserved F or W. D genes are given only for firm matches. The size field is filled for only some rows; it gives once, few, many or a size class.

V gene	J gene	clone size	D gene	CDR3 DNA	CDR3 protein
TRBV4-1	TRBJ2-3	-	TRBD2	TGCGCCAGCGGTCGCGGGACTAGCTATGGAGATACGCAGTATTTT	CASGRGTSYGDTQYF
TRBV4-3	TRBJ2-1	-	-	TGCGCCAGCAGCCAAGATAATCAGGTCGGTCTAAAGCAGTTCTTC	CASSQDNQVGLKQFF
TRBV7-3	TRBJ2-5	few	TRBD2	TGTGCCACCTCCCTGTCGGGAGGGCGGACCCAGTACTTC	CATSLSGGRTQYF
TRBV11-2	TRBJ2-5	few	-	TGTGCCAGCAGCTTAGATGGACTGTTGGGGGGAGAGACCCAGTACTTC	CASSLDGLLGGETQYF
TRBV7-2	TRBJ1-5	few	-	TGTGCCAGCAGCTTAGTCGGGGTACCTCAGCCCCAGCATTTT	CASSLVGVPQPQHF
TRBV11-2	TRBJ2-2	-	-	TGTGCCAGCAGACCACCCCCAATAGCGATGGAGCTGTTTTTT	CASRPPPIAMELFF
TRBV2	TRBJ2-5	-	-	TGTGCCAGCATGGGTAGCTACCAAGAGACCCAGTACTTC	CASMGSYQETQYF
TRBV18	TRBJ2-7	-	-	TGTGCCAGCTCCCCCCGCTCTACCTACGAGCAGTACTTC	CASSPRSTYEQYF
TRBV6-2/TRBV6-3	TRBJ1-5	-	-	TGTGCCAGCAGGGGGGCCCTGCCAACGGGGCAGCCCCAGCATTTT	CASRGALPTGQPQHF
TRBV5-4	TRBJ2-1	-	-	TGTGCCAGCAGCTTGGGGGATAAAACGGATGAGCAGTTCTTC	CASSLGDKTDEQFF
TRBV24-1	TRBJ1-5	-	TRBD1	TGTGCCACCAGTGACGACAGGGGAGGGGATAATCAGCCCCAGCATTTT	CATSDDRGGDNQPQHF
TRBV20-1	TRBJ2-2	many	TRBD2	TGCAGTGCTAGTTCTAGCGGGGGAAACACCGGGGAGCTGTTTTTT	CSASSSGGNTGELFF
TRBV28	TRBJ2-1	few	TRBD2	TGTGCCAGCAGTTTCCCCAGAGCGGGAGGAGAGAATGAGCAGTTCTTC	CASSFPRAGGENEQFF
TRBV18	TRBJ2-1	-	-	TGTGCCAGCTCGAAATCCTACAATGAGCAGTTCTTC	CASSKSYNEQFF
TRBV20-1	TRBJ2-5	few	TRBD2	TGCAGTGCCCAAGCGGGAGTGAGGGAGACCCAGTACTTC	CSAQAGVRETQYF
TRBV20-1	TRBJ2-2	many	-	TGCAGTGCTAGGACCGACCGGGAAGGCACCGGGGAGCTGTTTTTT	CSARTDREGTGELFF
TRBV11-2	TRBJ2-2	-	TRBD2	TGTGCCAGCAGCCCCAGGGGGACTAGCGGGAGTATAGGCTACGGGGAGCTGTTTTTT	CASSPRGTSGSIGYGELFF
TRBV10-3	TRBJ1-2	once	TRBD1	TGTGCCATCAGTGAAGGGGGGACAGGGCTATTTTATGGCTACACCTTC	CAISEGGTGLFYGYTF
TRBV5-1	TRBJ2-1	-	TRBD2	TGCGCCAGCAGCCAAAGCGGGGCTGAGCAGTTCTTC	CASSQSGAEQFF
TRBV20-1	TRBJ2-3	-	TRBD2	TGCAGTGCCTTTGGCGGGGGGGCAGATACGCAGTATTTT	CSAFGGGADTQYF
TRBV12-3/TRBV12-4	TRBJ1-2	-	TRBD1	TGTGCCAGCAGAGACTCGACAGGGAGCTATGGCTACACCTTC	CASRDSTGSYGYTF
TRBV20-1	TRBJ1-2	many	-	TGCAGTGCTAGTGAATCAACGGTTATCCTGCACTATGGCTACACCTTC	CSASESTVILHYGYTF
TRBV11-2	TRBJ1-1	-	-	TGTGCCAGCACCTGGAAGTTGAACACTGAAGCTTTCTTT	CASTWKLNTEAFF
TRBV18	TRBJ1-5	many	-	TGTGCCAGCTCACCAGTATATAGCAATCAGCCCCAGCATTTT	CASSPVYSNQPQHF
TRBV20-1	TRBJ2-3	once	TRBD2	TGCAGTGCTAGCGGGTTCGGCGGGAGAGGGACAGATACGCAGTATTTT	CSASGFGGRGTDTQYF
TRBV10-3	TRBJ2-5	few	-	TGTGCCATCAGTGATTACCAGGGGCTCCAAGAGACCCAGTACTTC	CAISDYQGLQETQYF
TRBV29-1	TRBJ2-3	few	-	TGCAGCGTTTTCGGAGACCCCTTCGGGGCAGATACGCAGTATTTT	CSVFGDPFGADTQYF
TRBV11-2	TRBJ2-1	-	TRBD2	TGTGCCAGCAGCTTATTAAGCGGGGGGGCGAGTGAGCAGTTCTTC	CASSLLSGGASEQFF
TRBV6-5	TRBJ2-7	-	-	TGTGCCAGCAGTTACCAGTATGGGTACGAGCAGTACTTC	CASSYQYGYEQYF
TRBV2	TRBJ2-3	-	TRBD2	TGTGCCAGCAGGGGAGGACTAGCGGGGGGTGGAACAGATACGCAGTATTTT	CASRGGLAGGGTDTQYF
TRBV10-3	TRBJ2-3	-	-	TGTGCCATCAGTCTACGGGGGGCCGCTAGCACAGATACGCAGTATTTT	CAISLRGAASTDTQYF
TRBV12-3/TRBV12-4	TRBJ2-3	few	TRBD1	TGTGCCAGCAGCCCTAACAGGGGTGCCTTTCAAGATACGCAGTATTTT	CASSPNRGAFQDTQYF
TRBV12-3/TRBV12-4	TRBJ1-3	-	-	TGTGCCAGCAGCCGGGGGTGGTCCTTCTCTGGAAACACCATATATTTT	CASSRGWSFSGNTIYF
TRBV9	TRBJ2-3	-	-	TGTGCCAGCAGCGATGCACTTGAGGGACGGTCAATTTTT	CASSDALEGRSIF
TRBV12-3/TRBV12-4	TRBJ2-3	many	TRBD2	TGTGCCAGCAGTTTGTTAGCGGGAGAAGATACGCAGTATTTT	CASSLLAGEDTQYF
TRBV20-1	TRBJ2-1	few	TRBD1	TGCAGTGCTAGGGGGGACAGGGGGACGCATGAGCAGTTCTTC	CSARGDRGTHEQFF
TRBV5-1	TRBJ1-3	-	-	TGCGCCAGCAGCGTGACGGGGGCGGCTTCTGGAAACACCATATATTTT	CASSVTGAASGNTIYF
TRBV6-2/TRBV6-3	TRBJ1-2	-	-	TGTGCCAGCAGTCCGACAGAGATCTATGGCTACACCTTC	CASSPTEIYGYTF
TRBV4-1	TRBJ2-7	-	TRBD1	TGCGCCAGCAGCCTCGACCGGGACAGAGCCTACGAGCAGTACTTC	CASSLDRDRAYEQYF
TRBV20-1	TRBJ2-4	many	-	TGCAGTGCTAGAGAGGACAGTCTAGCCAAAAACATTCAGTACTTC	CSAREDSLAKNIQYF
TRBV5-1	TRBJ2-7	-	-	TGCGCCAGCAGCCGCACACTATTCAGGGTTGGGGGGTCCTACGAGCAGTACTTC	CASSRTLFRVGGSYEQYF
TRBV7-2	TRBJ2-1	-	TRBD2	TGTGCCAGCAGCTTTAGCCTAGCGGGGGATCACAATGAGCAGTTCTTC	CASSFSLAGDHNEQFF
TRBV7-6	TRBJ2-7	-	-	TGTGCCAGCAGCCAAGACCCCCACTCCTACGAGCAGTACTTC	CASSQDPHSYEQYF
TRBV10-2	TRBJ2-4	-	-	TGCGCCAGCAGTGAAGGGGTAGCCAAAAACATTCAGTACTTC	CASSEGVAKNIQYF
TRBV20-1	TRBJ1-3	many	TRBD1	TGCAGTGCCCCGGGACAGGGACTTGTGTATTTT	CSAPGQGLVYF
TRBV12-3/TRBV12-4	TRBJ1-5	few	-	TGTGCCAGCAGTTGGGAATCCGGGCAGGTACAGCCCCAGCATTTT	CASSWESGQVQPQHF
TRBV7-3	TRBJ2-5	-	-	TGTGCCAGCAGCTTAAAGGGTAACCTGGAAGAGACCCAGTACTTC	CASSLKGNLEETQYF
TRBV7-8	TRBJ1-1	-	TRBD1	TGTGCCATCTGGGCAGGGGGTGGGCCTTTCTTT	CAIWAGGGPFF
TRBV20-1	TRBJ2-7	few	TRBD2	TGCAGTGCTAGAGAACTAGGGCGGGGGGCGTCCTACGAGCAGTACTTC	CSARELGRGASYEQYF
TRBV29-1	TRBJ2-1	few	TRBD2	TGCAGCGCCGAGGGACTAGGGCCTTGGAATGAGCAGTTCTTC	CSAEGLGPWNEQFF
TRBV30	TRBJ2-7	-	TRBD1	TGTGCCTGGAGTGTACCCCTCTCGACAGGGTCCTACGAGCAGTACTTC	CAWSVPLSTGSYEQYF
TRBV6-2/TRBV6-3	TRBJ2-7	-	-	TGTGCCAGCAGCTTACCCCCAGAAACCTACGAGCAGTACTTC	CASSLPPETYEQYF
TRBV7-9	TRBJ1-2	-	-	TGTGCCAGCAGCTTAGTATCGACTAACTATGGCTACACCTTC	CASSLVSTNYGYTF
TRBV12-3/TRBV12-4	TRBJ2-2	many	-	TGTGCCAGCAGTTTACGACACACCGGGGAGCTGTTTTTT	CASSLRHTGELFF
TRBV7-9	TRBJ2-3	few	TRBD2	TGTGCCAGCAGCCTAGTCGTCGGCGGGAGTTCAGATACGCAGTATTTT	CASSLVVGGSSDTQYF
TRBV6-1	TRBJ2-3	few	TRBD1	TGTGCCAGCAGTACCCGGGACAGGGGGCTAGGTGCAGATACGCAGTATTTT	CASSTRDRGLGADTQYF
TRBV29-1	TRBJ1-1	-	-	TGCAGCGTTTCAGCGAACACTGAAGCTTTCTTT	CSVSANTEAFF
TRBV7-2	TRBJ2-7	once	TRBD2	TGTGCCAGCAGCTTACGGTCACGGGCTAGCGGGACGGGCGAGCAGTACTTC	CASSLRSRASGTGEQYF